The 20 T cell receptor beta chains below all came from one sample that was sequenced in a study of molecular identifiers for immune sequencing clone quantification. TCRdb called the PCR reads again in MiXCR, with one record for every CDR3 protein. The repertoire holds approximately 90,000 distinct CDR3 sequences, with around a fifth as singletons. Input material: naive CD8+ T cells from blood, with Jurkat cell RNA spiked in. Subset reported: FACS-sorted CD8+CD4-CCR7+CD45RA+ naive T cells. These receptor sequences come from a human donor in good health. Some libraries in this study had Jurkat cell RNA spiked in.

This clonotype was detected only a few times. The genes are TRBV30 and TRBJ2-3; D call uncertain. V dropped 0 bases and J dropped 2 bases, with 6 bases sitting between them. This CDR3 region has 13 residues. Germline-derived CDR1 and CDR2 are GTSNPN and SVGIG (reference sequence). The CDR3 is CAWSVGTTDTQYF. The CDR3 bases are TGTGCCTGGAGTGTAGGAACCACAGATACGCAGTATTTT.

At least ten counts were recorded for this clonotype. J is TRBJ2-6 and V is TRBV27, with D uncertain. Germline V gene sequence: CDR1 MNHEY, CDR2 SMNVEV (reference sequence). This CDR3 is built from 16 residues. The V end was cut by 5 bases, the J end by 0 bases, with 11 bases between. The chain's CDR3 is CASSPSLRSGANVLTF. CDR3 bases: TGTGCCAGCAGTCCATCCCTTCGCTCTGGGGCCAACGTCCTGACTTTC.

This clonotype was counted many times. The V gene is TRBV4-1, the J gene TRBJ2-7, with 7 nucleotides matching TRBD2. From germline, CDR1 is MGHRA and CDR2 YSYEKL. There are 18 residues in the CDR3. V gave up 4 bases and J gave up 1 base; unmatched junction bases: 16. The CDR3 coding sequence is TGCGCCAGCAGCCCGCCCGGTGGGGGGGAACTATCATCCTACGAGCAGTACTTC. Translation: CASSPPGGGELSSYEQYF.

Notes on this clonotype: A much larger clone lies a single base off, so this may be a read error. V is TRBV29-1 and J is TRBJ2-7; D gene unclear. The V and J ends lost 5 bases and 0 bases respectively, with 23 bases between them. This CDR3 has 17 residues. Looked up from germline, CDR1 is SQVTM and CDR2 is ANQGSEA. CDR3 bases: TGCAGCGTTTACTCCGGCCCTAACATGGAAAACTCCTACGAGCAGTACTTC. Protein: CSVYSGPNMENSYEQYF.

For this clonotype: A much larger clone differs from this one at a single base, so this may be a read error. The chain carries TRBV19 and TRBJ1-3; D is unresolved. V gave up 6 bases and J gave up 0 bases, with 9 bases separating them. The CDR3 runs 14 residues. Germline assignment: CDR1 LNHDA and CDR2 SQIVND (reference sequence). The CDR3 here is CASRCRYSGNTIYF. The CDR3 DNA sequence: TGTGCCAGTAGGTGCAGATACTCTGGAAACACCATATATTTT.

This clonotype was detected ten times or more. This chain links TRBV4-3 with TRBJ2-7, with unresolved D. The germline CDR1 and CDR2 sequences are LGHNA and YSLEER. The CDR3 contains 15 residues. V shed 1 base and J shed 5 bases, with 15 bases lying between them. This CDR3 is CASSQGVSSTNEQYF. CDR3 DNA: TGCGCCAGCAGCCAAGGAGTCTCAAGCACGAACGAGCAGTACTTC.

The chain uses TRBV21-1 and TRBJ2-1; TRBD1, as called in the table, went unchecked against the DNA. TRBV21-1 has pseudogene status. The CDR3 is 12 amino acids. The CDR3 is CASSKEGNEQFF. The DNA for the CDR3 is TGTGCCAGCAGCAAAGAGGGGAATGAGCAGTTCTTC.

In this sample, this clonotype turned up many times. The chain employs TRBV5-4 and TRBJ2-3; a possible D gene is TRBD2 (6 bases). The germline CDR1 and CDR2 sequences are SGHNT and YYREEE (reference sequence). CDR3 length: 15 amino acids. Trimming pared 4 bases from V and 0 bases from J, leaving 12 bases between. The CDR3 region is CASSRSGSSTDTQYF. The CDR3 nucleotides are TGTGCCAGCAGCCGGAGCGGGTCTAGCACAGATACGCAGTATTTT.

This clonotype was detected ten times or more. The chain is built from TRBV6-5 and TRBJ2-6, with D unclear. V lost 6 bases and J 2 bases, leaving 8 bases between the germline ends. The CDR3 length is 14 residues. Germline V gives CDR1 MNHEY, CDR2 SVGAGI. The CDR3 region has the DNA TGTGCCAGCAGCTCGTCTCCTGGGGCCAACGTCCTGACTTTC. Translation gives CASSSSPGANVLTF.

V usage is TRBV6-6 and J usage is TRBJ2-1; a weak D match, TRBD2 (6 bases). Trimming pared 4 bases from V and 7 bases from J, leaving 20 bases between. CDR3 length equals 16 residues. CDR1 MNHNY and CDR2 SVGAGI come from the germline V gene (reference sequence). The chain's CDR3 is CASSLTGLRMWNEQFF. CDR3 nucleotide sequence: TGTGCCAGCAGTTTAACGGGACTCCGAATGTGGAATGAGCAGTTCTTC.

This clonotype was seen ten or more times. The rearrangement joins TRBV5-5 to TRBJ2-7; TRBD1 matches 8 bases. CDR1 and CDR2 from the germline V gene are SGHKS and YYEKEE (reference sequence). CDR3 length equals 12 residues. The trim removed 4 bases at V and 5 bases at J, leaving 2 bases unmatched. CDR3 nucleotide sequence: TGTGCCAGCAGCCTGACAGGGGACGAGCAGTACTTC. Encoded protein: CASSLTGDEQYF.

This clonotype has more than one count but fewer than ten. The rearrangement links TRBV3-1 to TRBJ2-3; 12 nucleotides line up with TRBD2. CDR3 length: 20 amino acids. Germline CDR1 reads LGHDT; CDR2 reads YNNKEL (reference sequence). V shed 1 base, J shed 4 bases, and the junction held 15 bases outside the gene matches. CDR3 amino acids: CASSQGSSGRAGTWPDTQYF. CDR3 DNA: TGTGCCAGCAGCCAAGGTTCTAGCGGGAGGGCCGGTACGTGGCCAGATACGCAGTATTTT.

This clonotype came up a few times. V gene TRBV4-3 combines with J gene TRBJ1-1; the D is unclear. This CDR3 is 15 amino acids long. Germline CDR1 reads LGHNA; CDR2 reads YSLEER. Trimming stripped 0 bases from V and 4 bases from J, with 12 bases between. In DNA form, the CDR3 reads TGCGCCAGCAGCCAAGAGGGGTTTTCGAGCACTGAAGCTTTCTTT. This translates into CASSQEGFSSTEAFF.

This chain links TRBV6-2 or TRBV6-3 with TRBJ2-1, with 8 bases matching TRBD2. The CDR3 length is 15 residues. V dropped 10 bases and J dropped 6; count of bases not matched to a gene: 14. Germline V CDR1 and CDR2: MNHEY, SVGEGT. For the CDR3, the DNA is TGTGCCACCGCCGAACCGGGACTAGTTTCCAATGAGCAGTTCTTC. This codes for CATAEPGLVSNEQFF.

This clonotype was seen a handful of times. The V call is TRBV4-1, the J call TRBJ1-5, with 8 bases aligning to TRBD1. V was pared by 1 base and J by 6 bases, with 5 bases of the junction left unmatched. This CDR3 has 15 residues. Looked up from germline, CDR1 is MGHRA and CDR2 is YSYEKL. CDR3 DNA: TGCGCCAGCAGCCAAGCTGAACAGGGGGGTCAGCCCCAGCATTTT. This codes for CASSQAEQGGQPQHF.

This clonotype has ten or more counts. The V call is TRBV30, the J call TRBJ1-1; D might be TRBD1 (5 bases). Looked up from germline, CDR1 is GTSNPN and CDR2 is SVGIG (reference sequence). The V end lost 1 base, the J end lost 0 bases, and 12 bases lay between the germline ends. The CDR3 sequence is 15 residues long. Here the CDR3 reads CAWSGGVTLNTEAFF. The CDR3 DNA reads as TGTGCCTGGAGTGGGGGGGTGACATTGAACACTGAAGCTTTCTTT. The full variable domain, rest sourced from reference TRBV30 and TRBJ1-1, is SQTIHQWPATLVQPVGSPLSLECTVEGTSNPNLYWYRQAAGRGLQLLFYSVGIGQISSEVPQNLSASRPQDRQFILSSKKLLLSDSGFYLCAWSGGVTLNTEAFFGQGTRLTVV.

This clonotype was counted a few times. The chain employs TRBV19 and TRBJ2-7, with D perhaps TRBD1 (6 bases). Trimming took off 4 bases at V and 4 bases at J, with 17 bases between the two ends. Looked up from germline, CDR1 is LNHDA and CDR2 is SQIVND (reference sequence). This CDR3 spans 15 amino acids. The CDR3 coding sequence is TGTGCCAGTAGTACGTACCGGGACATAAAATACGAGCAGTACTTC. Translating gives CASSTYRDIKYEQYF. The whole variable domain, filled in from reference TRBV19 and TRBJ2-7, reads DGGITQSPKYLFRKEGQNVTLSCEQNLNHDAMYWYRQDPGQGLRLIYYSQIVNDFQKGDIAEGYSVSREKKESFPLTVTSAQKNPTAFYLCASSTYRDIKYEQYFGPGTRLTVT.

In this sample, this clonotype turned up many times. The V and J genes are TRBV11-2 and TRBJ2-3, with a tentative D call TRBD1 (5 bases). Trimming took off 3 bases at V and 3 bases at J, with 16 bases between the two ends. The germline gives CDR1 SGHAT, CDR2 FQNNGV. The CDR3 has 16 residues. The CDR3 is CASSFLQGSLTDTQYF. DNA of the CDR3: TGTGCCAGCAGCTTTCTGCAGGGAAGTCTAACAGATACGCAGTATTTT.

The sample holds a few counts of this clonotype. The chain carries TRBV6-2 or TRBV6-3 and TRBJ2-7, with a weak D call TRBD1 (6 bases). V dropped 5 bases and J dropped 0 bases, with 11 bases sitting between them. CDR3 length equals 14 residues. Germline V gene lookup returns CDR1 MNHEY and CDR2 SVGEGT. As DNA, the CDR3 is TGTGCCAGCAGTATCACAGGGTACTCCTACGAGCAGTACTTC. Protein: CASSITGYSYEQYF.

There are many counts of this clonotype. The chain joins TRBV7-9 to TRBJ1-1; D ambiguous. Trimming stripped 3 bases from V and 4 bases from J, with 12 bases between. The germline V gene encodes CDR1 SEHNR and CDR2 FQNEAQ (reference sequence). CDR3 length equals 14 residues. The CDR3 loop reads CASSFSRGGTEAFF. CDR3 nucleotides: TGTGCCAGCAGCTTTTCCCGGGGAGGCACTGAAGCTTTCTTT. Full variable domain (missing parts from reference TRBV7-9 and TRBJ1-1): DTGVSQNPRHKITKRGQNVTFRCDPISEHNRLYWYRQTLGQGPEFLTYFQNEAQLEKSRLLSDRFSAERPKGSFSTLEIQRTEQGDSAMYLCASSFSRGGTEAFFGQGTRLTVV.